The 4 T cell receptor beta chains in this list originate from one sample, sequenced in a study of T-cell memory formation after mild COVID-19. TCRdb re-derived calls from the 5' RACE reads in MiXCR, one entry per CDR3 protein. This table has 250,000 to 350,000 distinct CDR3 sequences, roughly 21% appearing once. Input material: PBMCs or a T cell subset sorted from them (not recorded which). Receptors originate from a man in his late teens or twenties who had mild COVID-19 (a few samples of this study predate the infection). Cell type and time point are not known.

This clonotype was seen more than once but under ten times. The J gene is TRBJ2-3, the V gene TRBV6-1; 9 bases fit TRBD2. CDR1 MNHNS and CDR2 SASEGT come from the germline V gene. This CDR3 comprises 14 residues. V was pared by 8 bases and J by 4 bases, with 7 bases of the junction left unmatched. CDR3 sequence: CASLLSGGPDTQYF. DNA for the CDR3: TGTGCCAGCCTCCTCAGCGGGGGGCCAGATACGCAGTATTTT.

This rearrangement joins TRBV29-1 to TRBJ2-7; D may correspond to TRBD1 or TRBD2 (5 bases each). CDR3 size: 11 residues. V lost 4 bases and J 2 bases, leaving 6 bases between the germline ends. The germline V gene encodes CDR1 SQVTM and CDR2 ANQGSEA. The CDR3 is CSVGDPYEQYV. In DNA form, the CDR3 reads TGCAGCGTTGGGGACCCCTACGAGCAGTACGTC.

The chain carries TRBV5-1 and TRBJ2-2, with D unresolved. Per germline, CDR1 SGHRS and CDR2 YFSETQ. The CDR3 extends over 13 amino acids. Trimming shortened V by 6 bases and J by 10 bases, and 16 bases separated the two germline ends. CDR3 nucleotides: TGCGCCAGCACCCGTAACGGCCAGGAGGAGCTGTTTTTT. Translating it yields CASTRNGQEELFF.

The CDR3 DNA follows: TGTGCCAGCATGCGGGACAGAGGGCGCACAGATACGCAGTATTTT. It encodes CASMRDRGRTDTQYF. V gene TRBV6-5 combines with J gene TRBJ2-3; the D gene is possibly TRBD1 (7 bases). Germline CDR1 MNHEY, CDR2 SVGAGI. The CDR3 runs to 15 residues. The V and J ends lost 7 bases and 1 base respectively, with 15 bases between them.